This T cell receptor (beta chain) is from a study of chemoradiotherapy in HPV16-positive cancers. The repertoire was sequenced with immunoSEQ multiplex PCR; TCRdb's copy has only in-frame clones and lacks some. Altogether 8,500 to 9,000 clones are present, approximately 79% being singletons, with the ten largest covering around 10%. Trimming cost V 6 bases and J 5 bases, with 13 bases left between them. The CDR3 totals 13 residues. Germline values: CDR1 SGHAT, CDR2 FQNNGV. Samples were taken several times over chemoradiotherapy. The source is a human donor with HPV-associated anogenital cancer. This chain joins TRBV11-2 and TRBJ1-2; TRBD1 is a possible D gene (6 bases). Sampling was conducted from a patient who underwent chemoradiotherapy. The CDR3 DNA follows: TGTGCCAGCAGTACTTACAGGGAGTATGGCTACACCTTC. Amino acid sequence: CASSTYREYGYTF.